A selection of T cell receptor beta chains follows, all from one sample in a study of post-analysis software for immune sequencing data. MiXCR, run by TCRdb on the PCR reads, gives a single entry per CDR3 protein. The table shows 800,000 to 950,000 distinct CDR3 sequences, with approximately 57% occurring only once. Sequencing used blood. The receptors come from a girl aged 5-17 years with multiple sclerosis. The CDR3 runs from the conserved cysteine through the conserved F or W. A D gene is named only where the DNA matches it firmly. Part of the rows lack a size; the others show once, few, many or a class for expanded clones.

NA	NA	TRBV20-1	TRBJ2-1	CSARDIGGGVNEQFF	TGCAGTGCTAGAGATATCGGGGGAGGCGTAAATGAGCAGTTCTTC
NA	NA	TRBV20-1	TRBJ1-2	CSASSRETNYGYTF	TGCAGTGCTAGTAGTCGGGAGACTAACTATGGCTACACCTTC
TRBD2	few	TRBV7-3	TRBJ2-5	CASSSRGGLAETQYF	TGTGCCAGCAGCTCACGGGGGGGGTTGGCAGAGACCCAGTACTTC
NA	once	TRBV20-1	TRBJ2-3	CSARGERGSTDTQYF	TGCAGTGCTAGAGGGGAAAGGGGAAGTACAGATACGCAGTATTTT
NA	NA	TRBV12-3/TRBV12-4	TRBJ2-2	CASSFAGAGASGELFF	TGTGCCAGCAGTTTCGCGGGGGCAGGGGCATCGGGGGAGCTGTTTTTT
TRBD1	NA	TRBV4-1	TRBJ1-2	CASTRAIQGAHYGYTF	TGCGCCAGCACTCGGGCTATACAGGGGGCTCACTATGGCTACACCTTC
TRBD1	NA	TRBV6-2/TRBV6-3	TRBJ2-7	CASFGDRYYEQYF	TGTGCCAGCTTCGGGGACAGATACTACGAGCAGTACTTC
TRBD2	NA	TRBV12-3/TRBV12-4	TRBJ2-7	CASSLRLAEAIEQYF	TGTGCCAGCAGTTTAAGACTAGCGGAGGCGATCGAGCAGTACTTC
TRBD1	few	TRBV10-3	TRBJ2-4	CAISPRGGLAKNIQYF	TGTGCCATCAGTCCCCGAGGGGGCCTAGCCAAAAACATTCAGTACTTC
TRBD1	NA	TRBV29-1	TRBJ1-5	CSVMDRGHSNQPQHF	TGCAGCGTCATGGACAGGGGGCATAGCAATCAGCCCCAGCATTTT
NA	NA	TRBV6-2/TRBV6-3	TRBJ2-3	CASSLGAASTGTDTQYF	TGTGCCAGCAGTTTGGGGGCTGCCTCCACTGGCACAGATACGCAGTATTTT
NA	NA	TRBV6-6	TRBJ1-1	CASSYSGSGFGEAFF	TGTGCCAGCAGTTACTCGGGTTCGGGGTTCGGTGAAGCTTTCTTT
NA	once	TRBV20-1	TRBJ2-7	CSARPDLYEQYF	TGCAGTGCTAGGCCAGACCTCTACGAGCAGTACTTC
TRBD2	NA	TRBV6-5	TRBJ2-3	CASSYTRLAGGDTQYF	TGTGCCAGCAGTTACACCCGACTAGCGGGGGGAGATACGCAGTATTTT
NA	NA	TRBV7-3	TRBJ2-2	CASSPLAWAGELFF	TGTGCCAGCAGCCCACTAGCTTGGGCCGGGGAGCTGTTTTTT
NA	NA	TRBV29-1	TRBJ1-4	CSALWGSTNEKLFF	TGCAGCGCCTTATGGGGCTCAACTAATGAAAAACTGTTTTTT
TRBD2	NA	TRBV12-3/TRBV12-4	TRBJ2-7	CASRVSGRASNYEQYF	TGTGCCAGCAGGGTCAGCGGGAGGGCCTCGAACTACGAGCAGTACTTC
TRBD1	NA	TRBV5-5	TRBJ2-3	CASSGTGTGGGSDTQYF	TGTGCCAGCAGCGGAACAGGGACAGGGGGCGGATCAGATACGCAGTATTTT
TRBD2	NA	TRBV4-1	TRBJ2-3	CASSQEIYSGAGGRRDTQYF	TGCGCCAGCAGCCAAGAAATTTATTCTGGTGCGGGAGGAAGGAGAGATACGCAGTATTTT
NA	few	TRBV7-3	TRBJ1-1	CASSLNPTAGVQAFF	TGTGCCAGCAGCTTAAACCCAACGGCAGGGGTTCAAGCTTTCTTT
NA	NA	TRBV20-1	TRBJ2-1	CSARVQGKGYNEQFF	TGCAGTGCTAGAGTGCAGGGCAAGGGGTACAATGAGCAGTTCTTC
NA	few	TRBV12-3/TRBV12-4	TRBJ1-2	CASSLLLTDDLYGYTF	TGTGCCAGCAGTTTATTGCTGACTGACGACCTCTATGGCTACACCTTC
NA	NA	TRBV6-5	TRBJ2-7	CASSWGDKFPSYEQYF	TGTGCCAGCAGTTGGGGGGATAAGTTCCCATCCTACGAGCAGTACTTC
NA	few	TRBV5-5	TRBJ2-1	CASSLEPTYNEQFF	TGTGCCAGCAGCTTGGAACCTACTTACAATGAGCAGTTCTTC
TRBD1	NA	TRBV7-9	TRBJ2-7	CASSPGTAPYEQYF	TGTGCCAGCAGCCCAGGGACAGCCCCCTACGAGCAGTACTTC
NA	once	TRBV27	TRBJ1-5	CASSLTWGAYRRGNQPQHF	TGTGCCAGCAGCTTGACCTGGGGGGCGTATAGACGGGGCAATCAGCCCCAGCATTTT
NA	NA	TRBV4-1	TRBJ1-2	CASRMRGEGGGYTF	TGCGCCAGCAGAATGAGGGGGGAAGGAGGTGGCTACACCTTC
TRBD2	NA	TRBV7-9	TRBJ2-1	CASSSRAGGSYNEQFF	TGTGCCAGCAGCTCCCGGGCGGGAGGCTCCTACAATGAGCAGTTCTTC
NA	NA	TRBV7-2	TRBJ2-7	CASSPHGPGKGEQYF	TGTGCCAGCAGCCCGCACGGGCCAGGGAAAGGCGAGCAGTACTTC
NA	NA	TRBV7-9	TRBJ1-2	CASSFRGLGSYGYTF	TGTGCCAGCAGCTTCCGAGGCCTGGGCAGCTATGGCTACACCTTC
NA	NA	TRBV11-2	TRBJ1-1	CASRGTWNTEAFF	TGTGCCAGCAGGGGCACATGGAACACTGAAGCTTTCTTT
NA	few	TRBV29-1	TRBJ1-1	CSVEVERNTEAFF	TGCAGCGTTGAAGTGGAGAGGAACACTGAAGCTTTCTTT
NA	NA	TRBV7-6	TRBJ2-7	CASSLETGGGEQYF	TGTGCCAGCAGCTTAGAAACGGGGGGCGGTGAGCAGTACTTC
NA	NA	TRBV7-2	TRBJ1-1	CASSLLIPNTEAFF	TGTGCCAGCAGCTTACTTATCCCGAACACTGAAGCTTTCTTT
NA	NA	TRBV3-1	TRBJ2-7	CASSQGGWEPYEQYF	TGTGCCAGCAGCCAAGGAGGCTGGGAACCCTACGAGCAGTACTTC
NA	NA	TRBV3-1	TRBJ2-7	CASSQGKGKGPYDEQYF	TGTGCCAGCAGCCAAGGAAAAGGGAAGGGGCCTTACGACGAGCAGTACTTC
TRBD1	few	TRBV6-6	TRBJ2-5	CASRTGGKETQYF	TGTGCCAGCAGGACAGGGGGCAAAGAGACCCAGTACTTC
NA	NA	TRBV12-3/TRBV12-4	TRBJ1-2	CASSFRGSLGYTF	TGTGCCAGCAGTTTCCGGGGCTCGTTAGGCTACACCTTC